This TCR beta chain is from a study of T-cell reconstitution after alpha-beta-depleted transplantation in children. Study findings and constraints: Diversity of TCRbeta at day 60 was high in some patients, arising from surviving recipient T cells and thymic progenitors. Newly made T cells mostly supplied T-cell counts and diversity one year after transplant. Several hundred expanded graft clones reportedly gave rise to the alpha-beta T cells present about two months after transplant.

Preparation of the TCRbeta library involved a method that used unique molecular identifiers. TCRdb reanalysed the PCR reads using MiXCR and keeps one entry per CDR3 protein. This sample has about 460,000 distinct CDR3 sequences, with 10% to 12% found just once. J lost 5 bases, V lost 2 bases, and 1 base had no gene match. Germline V gene lookup returns CDR1 SGHRS and CDR2 YFSETQ. The CDR3 sequence is 14 residues long. This clonotype was picked up many times. Its antigen is unknown. Sequenced material: PBMCs, mostly from graft donor cells, taken 180 days after TCRalphabeta/CD19-depleted stem cell transplant. This sequence joins TRBV5-1 and TRBJ1-4; TRBD1 matches at 9 bases. The sequence was obtained from a female patient aged 2-9 years who had a stem cell transplant for aplastic anemia, so the T cells may come from the graft donor. CDR3 nucleotide sequence: TGCGCCAGCAGCTTCGGGACAGGGAATGAAAAACTGTTTTTT. Its protein is CASSFGTGNEKLFF.